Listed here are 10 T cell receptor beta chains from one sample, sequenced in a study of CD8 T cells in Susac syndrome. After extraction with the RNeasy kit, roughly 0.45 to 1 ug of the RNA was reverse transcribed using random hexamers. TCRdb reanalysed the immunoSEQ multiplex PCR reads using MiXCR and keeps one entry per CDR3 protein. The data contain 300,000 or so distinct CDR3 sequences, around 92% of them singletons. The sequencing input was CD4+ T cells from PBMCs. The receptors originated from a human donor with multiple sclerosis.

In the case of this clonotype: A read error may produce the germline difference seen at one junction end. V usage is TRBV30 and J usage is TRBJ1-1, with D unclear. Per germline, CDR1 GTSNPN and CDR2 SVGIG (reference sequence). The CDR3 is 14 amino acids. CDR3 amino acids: CAWSLRSTYTDAFF. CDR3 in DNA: TGTGCCTGGAGTCTCAGGTCGACCTACACTGATGCTTTCTTT.

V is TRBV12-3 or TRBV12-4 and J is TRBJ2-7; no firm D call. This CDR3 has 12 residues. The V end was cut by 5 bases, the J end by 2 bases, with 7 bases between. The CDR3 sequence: CASSGWAYEQYF. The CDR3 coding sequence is TGTGCCAGCAGTGGTTGGGCCTACGAGCAGTACTTC.

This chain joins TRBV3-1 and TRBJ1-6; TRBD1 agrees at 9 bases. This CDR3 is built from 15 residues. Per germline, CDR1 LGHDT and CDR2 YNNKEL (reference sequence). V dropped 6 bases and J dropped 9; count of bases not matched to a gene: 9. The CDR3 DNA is TGTGCCAGCAGACCACAGGGGGCGAATCCTTCACCCCTCCACTTT. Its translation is CASRPQGANPSPLHF. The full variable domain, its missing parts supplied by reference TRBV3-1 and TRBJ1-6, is DTAVSQTPKYLVTQMGNDKSIKCEQNLGHDTMYWYKQDSKKFLKIMFSYNNKELIINETVPNRFSPKSPDKAHLNLHINSLELGDSAVYFCASRPQGANPSPLHFGNGTRLTVT.

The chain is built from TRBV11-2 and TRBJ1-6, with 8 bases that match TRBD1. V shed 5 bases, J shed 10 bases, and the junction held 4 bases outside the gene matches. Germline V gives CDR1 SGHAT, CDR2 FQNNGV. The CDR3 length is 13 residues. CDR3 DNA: TGTGCCAGCAGCCAGGGGGCGGAATCACCCCTCCACTTT. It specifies CASSQGAESPLHF.

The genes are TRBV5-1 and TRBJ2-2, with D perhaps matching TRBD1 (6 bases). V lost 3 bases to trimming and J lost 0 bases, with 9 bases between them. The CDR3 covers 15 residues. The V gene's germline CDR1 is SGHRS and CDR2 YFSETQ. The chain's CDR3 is CASSSQGPNTGELFF. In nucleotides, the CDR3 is TGCGCCAGCAGCTCACAGGGCCCGAACACCGGGGAGCTGTTTTTT.

CDR3 sequence: CASSPYRAGRIHEQYF. The CDR3 coding sequence is TGTGCCAGCTCACCCTATCGGGCAGGGAGGATCCACGAGCAGTACTTC. The chain recombines TRBV18 with TRBJ2-7, with D maybe TRBD2 (6 bases). The germline V gene has CDR1 KGHSH and CDR2 LQKENI. V was cut by 3 bases and J by 5 bases, with 20 bases left in between. This CDR3 contains 16 residues.

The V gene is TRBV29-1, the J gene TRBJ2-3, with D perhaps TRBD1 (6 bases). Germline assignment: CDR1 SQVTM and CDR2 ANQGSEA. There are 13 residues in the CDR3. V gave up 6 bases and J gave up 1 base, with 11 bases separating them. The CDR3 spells CSVGADGTDTQYF. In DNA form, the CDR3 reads TGCAGCGTGGGGGCGGACGGCACAGATACGCAGTATTTT.

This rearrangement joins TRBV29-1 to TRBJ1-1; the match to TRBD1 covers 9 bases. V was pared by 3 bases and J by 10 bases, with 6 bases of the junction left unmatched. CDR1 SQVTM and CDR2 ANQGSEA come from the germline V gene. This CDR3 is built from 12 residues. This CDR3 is CSVEDRGLAAFF. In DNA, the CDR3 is TGCAGCGTTGAGGACAGGGGTCTGGCAGCTTTCTTT.

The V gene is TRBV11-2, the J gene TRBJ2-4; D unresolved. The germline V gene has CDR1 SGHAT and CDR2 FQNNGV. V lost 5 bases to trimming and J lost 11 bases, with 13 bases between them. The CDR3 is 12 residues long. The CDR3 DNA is TGTGCCAGCAGCACCACCCTCGCCGTTCAGTACTTC. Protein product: CASSTTLAVQYF.

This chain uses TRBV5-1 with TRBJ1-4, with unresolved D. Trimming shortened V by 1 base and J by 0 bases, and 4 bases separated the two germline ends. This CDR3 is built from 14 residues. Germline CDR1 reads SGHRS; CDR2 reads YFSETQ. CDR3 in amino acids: CASSLTATNEKLFF. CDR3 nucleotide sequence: TGCGCCAGCAGCTTGACAGCAACTAATGAAAAACTGTTTTTT.